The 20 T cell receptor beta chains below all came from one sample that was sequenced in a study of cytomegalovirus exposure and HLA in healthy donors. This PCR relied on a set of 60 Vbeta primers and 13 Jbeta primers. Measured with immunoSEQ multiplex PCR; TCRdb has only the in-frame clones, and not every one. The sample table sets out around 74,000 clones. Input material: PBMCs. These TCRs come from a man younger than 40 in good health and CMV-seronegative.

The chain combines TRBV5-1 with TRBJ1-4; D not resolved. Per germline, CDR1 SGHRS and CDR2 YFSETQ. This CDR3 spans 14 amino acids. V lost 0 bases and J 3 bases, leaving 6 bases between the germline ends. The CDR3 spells CASSLGRANEKLFF. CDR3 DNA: TGCGCCAGCAGCTTGGGGAGGGCTAATGAAAAACTGTTTTTT.

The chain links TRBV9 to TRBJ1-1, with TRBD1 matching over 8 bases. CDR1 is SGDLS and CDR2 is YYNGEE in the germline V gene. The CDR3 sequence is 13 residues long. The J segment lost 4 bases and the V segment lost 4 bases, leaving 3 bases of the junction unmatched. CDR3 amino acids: CASSPTGGTEAFF. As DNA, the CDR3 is TGTGCCAGCAGCCCAACAGGGGGCACTGAAGCTTTCTTT.

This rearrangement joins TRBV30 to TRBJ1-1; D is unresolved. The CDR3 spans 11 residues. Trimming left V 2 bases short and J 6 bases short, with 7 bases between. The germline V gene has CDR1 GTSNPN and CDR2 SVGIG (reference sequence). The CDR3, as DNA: TGTGCCTGGAGTCTAGTGGCTGAAGCTTTCTTT. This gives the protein CAWSLVAEAFF.

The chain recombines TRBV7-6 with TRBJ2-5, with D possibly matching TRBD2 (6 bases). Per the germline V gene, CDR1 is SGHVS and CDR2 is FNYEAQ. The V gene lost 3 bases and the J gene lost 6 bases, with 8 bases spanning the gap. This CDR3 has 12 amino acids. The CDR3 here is CASSFGGKTQYF. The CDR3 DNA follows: TGTGCCAGCAGCTTCGGGGGAAAGACCCAGTACTTC.

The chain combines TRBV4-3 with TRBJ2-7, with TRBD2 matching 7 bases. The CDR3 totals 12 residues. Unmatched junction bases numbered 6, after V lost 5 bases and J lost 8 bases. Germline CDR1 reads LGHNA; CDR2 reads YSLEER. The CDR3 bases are TGCGCCAGCAGCTTACCCGGGACTAAGCAGTACTTC. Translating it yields CASSLPGTKQYF.

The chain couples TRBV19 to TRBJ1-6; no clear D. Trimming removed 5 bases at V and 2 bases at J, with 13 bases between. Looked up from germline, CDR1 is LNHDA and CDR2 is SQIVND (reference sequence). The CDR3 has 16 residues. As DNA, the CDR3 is TGTGCCAGTAGTCCCCGACCGGGTCCCTATAATTCACCCCTCCACTTT. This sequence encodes CASSPRPGPYNSPLHF.

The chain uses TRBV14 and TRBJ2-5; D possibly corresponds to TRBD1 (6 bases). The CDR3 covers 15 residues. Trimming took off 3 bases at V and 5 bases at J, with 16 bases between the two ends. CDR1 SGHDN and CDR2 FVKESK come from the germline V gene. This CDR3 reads CASSQIQGQGETQYF. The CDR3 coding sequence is TGTGCCAGCAGCCAGATACAGGGTCAAGGGGAGACCCAGTACTTC.

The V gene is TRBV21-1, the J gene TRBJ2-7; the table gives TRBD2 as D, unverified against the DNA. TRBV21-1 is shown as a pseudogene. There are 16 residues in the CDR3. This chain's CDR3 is CASTLYSGGEWYEQYF. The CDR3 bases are TGTGCCAGCACCCTATATAGCGGGGGGGAATGGTACGAGCAGTACTTC.

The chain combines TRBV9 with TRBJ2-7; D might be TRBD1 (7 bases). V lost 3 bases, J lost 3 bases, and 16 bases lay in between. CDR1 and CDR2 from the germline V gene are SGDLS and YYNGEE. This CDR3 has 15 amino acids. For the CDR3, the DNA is TGTGCCAGCAGCGCCGAGGGGGCGCGGGGCTACGAGCAGTACTTC. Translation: CASSAEGARGYEQYF.

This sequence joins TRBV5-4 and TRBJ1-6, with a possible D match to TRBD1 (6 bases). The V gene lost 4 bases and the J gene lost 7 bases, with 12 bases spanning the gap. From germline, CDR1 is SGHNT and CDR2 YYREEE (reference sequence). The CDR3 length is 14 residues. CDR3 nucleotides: TGTGCCAGCAGCCGACGGGACACGAATTCACCCCTCCACTTT. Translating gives CASSRRDTNSPLHF.

CDR3 sequence reads: CASSLALGQNTEAFF. In nucleotides, the CDR3 is TGTGCCAGCAGCTTGGCACTGGGGCAGAACACTGAAGCTTTCTTT. J is TRBJ1-1 and V is TRBV5-4; possible D gene TRBD1, 5 bases. V was trimmed by 0 bases and J by 1 base, leaving 10 bases between them. Looked up from germline, CDR1 is SGHNT and CDR2 is YYREEE (reference sequence). The CDR3 is made up of 15 amino acids.

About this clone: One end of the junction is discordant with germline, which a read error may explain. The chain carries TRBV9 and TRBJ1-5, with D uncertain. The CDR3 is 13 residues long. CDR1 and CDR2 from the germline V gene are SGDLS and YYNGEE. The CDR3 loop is CVSSVDTVQPQHF. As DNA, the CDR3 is TGTGTCAGCAGCGTAGATACTGTGCAGCCCCAGCATTTT.

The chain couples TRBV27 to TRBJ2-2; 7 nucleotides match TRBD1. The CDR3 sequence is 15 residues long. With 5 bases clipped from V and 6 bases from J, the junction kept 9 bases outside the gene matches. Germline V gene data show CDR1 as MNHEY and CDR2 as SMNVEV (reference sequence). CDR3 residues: CASSPKTGDPGELFF. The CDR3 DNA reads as TGTGCCAGCAGTCCGAAAACAGGGGATCCCGGGGAGCTGTTTTTT.

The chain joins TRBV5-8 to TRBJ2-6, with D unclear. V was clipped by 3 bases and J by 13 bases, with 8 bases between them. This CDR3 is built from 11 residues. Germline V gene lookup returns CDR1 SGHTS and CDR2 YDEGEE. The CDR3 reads CASSSVRVLTF. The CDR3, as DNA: TGTGCCAGCAGCTCCGTCAGGGTCCTGACTTTC.

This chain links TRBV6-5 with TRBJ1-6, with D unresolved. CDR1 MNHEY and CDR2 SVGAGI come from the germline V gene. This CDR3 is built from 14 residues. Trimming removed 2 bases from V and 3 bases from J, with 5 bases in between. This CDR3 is CASSYGSYNSPLHF. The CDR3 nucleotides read TGTGCCAGCAGTTACGGGAGCTATAATTCACCCCTCCACTTT.

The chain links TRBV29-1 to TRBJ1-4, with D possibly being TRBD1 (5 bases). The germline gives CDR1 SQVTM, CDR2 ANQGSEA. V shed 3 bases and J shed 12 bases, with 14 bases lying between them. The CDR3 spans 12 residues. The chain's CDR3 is CSVEGQPDQLFF. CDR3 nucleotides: TGCAGCGTTGAGGGGCAGCCAGACCAACTGTTTTTT.

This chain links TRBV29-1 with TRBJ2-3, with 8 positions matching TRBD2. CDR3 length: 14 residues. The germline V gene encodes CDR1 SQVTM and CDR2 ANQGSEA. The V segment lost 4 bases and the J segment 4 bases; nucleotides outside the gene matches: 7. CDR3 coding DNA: TGCAGCGTTGCAGCGGGAGTGGGCGCAGATACGCAGTATTTT. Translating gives CSVAAGVGADTQYF.

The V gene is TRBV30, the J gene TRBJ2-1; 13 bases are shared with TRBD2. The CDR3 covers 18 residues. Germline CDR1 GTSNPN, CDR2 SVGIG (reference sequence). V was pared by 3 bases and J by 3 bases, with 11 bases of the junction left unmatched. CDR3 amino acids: CAWSDTRTSGRRYNEQFF. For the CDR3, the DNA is TGTGCCTGGAGCGATACACGGACTAGCGGGAGACGCTACAATGAGCAGTTCTTC.

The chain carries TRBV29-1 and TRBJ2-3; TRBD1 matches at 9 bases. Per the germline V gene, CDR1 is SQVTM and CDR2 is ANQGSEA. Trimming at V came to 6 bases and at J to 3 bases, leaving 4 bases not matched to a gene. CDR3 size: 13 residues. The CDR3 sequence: CSVYRGLTDTQYF. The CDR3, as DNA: TGCAGCGTATACAGGGGGCTGACAGATACGCAGTATTTT.

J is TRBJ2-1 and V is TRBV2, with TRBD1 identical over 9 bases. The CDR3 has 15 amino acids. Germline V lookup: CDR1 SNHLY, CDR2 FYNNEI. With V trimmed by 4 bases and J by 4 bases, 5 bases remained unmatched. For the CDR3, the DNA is TGTGCCAGCAGTGCCGGGGACAGGGAGTACAATGAGCAGTTCTTC. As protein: CASSAGDREYNEQFF.